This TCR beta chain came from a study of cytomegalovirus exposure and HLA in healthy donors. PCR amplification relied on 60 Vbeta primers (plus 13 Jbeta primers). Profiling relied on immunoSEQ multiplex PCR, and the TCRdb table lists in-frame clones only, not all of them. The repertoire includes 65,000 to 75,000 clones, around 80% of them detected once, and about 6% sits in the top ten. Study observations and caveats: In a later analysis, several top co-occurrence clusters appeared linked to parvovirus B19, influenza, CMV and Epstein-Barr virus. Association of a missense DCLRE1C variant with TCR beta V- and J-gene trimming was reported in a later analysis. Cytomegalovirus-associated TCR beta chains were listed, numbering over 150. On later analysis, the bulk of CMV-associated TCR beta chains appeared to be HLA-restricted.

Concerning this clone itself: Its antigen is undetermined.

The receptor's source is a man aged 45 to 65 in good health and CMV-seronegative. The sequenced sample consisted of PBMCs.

CDR3 nucleotide sequence: TGTGCCAGCAGTCCTACAGGGGGCGGAAAGTCACCCCTCCACTTT. Translating gives CASSPTGGGKSPLHF. V gene TRBV28 combines with J gene TRBJ1-6, with TRBD1 identical over 9 bases. In germline, CDR1 is MDHEN, CDR2 SYDVKM. CDR3 length equals 15 residues. Germline trimming cut 5 bases from V and 10 bases from J; bases unmatched to any gene: 9.